These 18 T cell receptor beta chains were all obtained from the same sample, sequenced in a study of graft-versus-host responses after intestinal transplantation. Repertoires were generated with immunoSEQ multiplex PCR, while TCRdb's copy carries only in-frame clones and drops some. The sample holds about 130,000 clones, 80% to 95% seen once. Their antigens are not known. The source material was unstimulated CD4+ T cells sorted from spleen or lymph node cells, sampled before intestinal transplant. These receptors all come from a human donor who received an intestinal transplant.

The CDR3 nucleotides are TGTGCCATCAGTGAGGCTAGCGAATCCGAGCAGTACTTC. This sequence encodes CAISEASESEQYF. This chain links TRBV10-3 with TRBJ2-7; weak D call: TRBD2 (6 bases). The CDR3 runs to 13 residues. Germline CDR1 ENHRY, CDR2 SYGVKD. V was clipped by 2 bases and J by 6 bases, with 11 bases between them.

The chain joins TRBV6-5 to TRBJ1-2; D is ambiguous. Trimming stripped 7 bases from V and 8 bases from J, with 14 bases between. The CDR3 runs to 12 residues. Germline CDR1 MNHEY, CDR2 SVGAGI. The DNA of the CDR3 is TGTGCCAGCAATCCACTCTCGGGAGGCTACACCTTC. Translation: CASNPLSGGYTF.

The chain carries TRBV5-1 and TRBJ2-7; TRBD1 agrees at 7 bases. The trim removed 0 bases at V and 3 bases at J, leaving 6 bases unmatched. Germline V lookup: CDR1 SGHRS, CDR2 YFSETQ. The CDR3 sequence is 15 residues long. The CDR3 DNA follows: TGCGCCAGCAGCTTGGAAGGGGGCACCCTCTACGAGCAGTACTTC. Amino acids: CASSLEGGTLYEQYF.

The rearrangement joins TRBV28 to TRBJ2-5; D unclear. The V end was cut by 2 bases, the J end by 4 bases, with 2 bases between. The CDR3 runs to 11 residues. Looked up from germline, CDR1 is MDHEN and CDR2 is SYDVKM. DNA of the CDR3: TGTGCCAGCAGTTTAACAGAGACCCAGTACTTC. Its protein is CASSLTETQYF. Drawing the rest from reference TRBV28 and TRBJ2-5, the complete variable domain is DVKVTQSSRYLVKRTGEKVFLECVQDMDHENMFWYRQDPGLGLRLIYFSYDVKMKEKGDIPEGYSVSREKKERFSLILESASTNQTSMYLCASSLTETQYFGPGTRLLVL.

The rearrangement joins TRBV28 to TRBJ2-5; 10 positions match TRBD2. The DNA matches TRBJ2-7 better at its end, which makes the J call doubtful. This CDR3 has 18 residues. In germline, CDR1 is MDHEN, CDR2 SYDVKM. CDR3 amino acids: CASSSLISAGGPTYEQYF. The CDR3 nucleotides are TGTGCCAGCAGTTCCTTAATTTCAGCGGGAGGGCCTACCTACGAGCAGTACTTC.

J is TRBJ2-1 and V is TRBV28; 9 nucleotides match TRBD2. V shed 7 bases and J 8 bases; nucleotides not matched to a gene: 18. CDR3 size: 17 residues. In germline, CDR1 is MDHEN, CDR2 SYDVKM. The CDR3 nucleotides read TGTGCCAGCATCGGGACGAAGCTAGCGGGAATGGGAGATGAGCAGTTCTTC. It encodes CASIGTKLAGMGDEQFF.

The chain uses TRBV5-6 and TRBJ2-7; D is undetermined. V lost 4 bases, J lost 2 bases, and 16 bases lay in between. Germline values: CDR1 SGHDT, CDR2 YYEEEE. CDR3 length: 15 residues. The CDR3 bases are TGTGCCAGCAGCGCGCGACTTCTGACGACCTACGAGCAGTACTTC. Encoded protein: CASSARLLTTYEQYF. Looking up the rest from reference TRBV5-6 and TRBJ2-7 gives the full variable domain: DAGVTQSPTHLIKTRGQQVTLRCSPKSGHDTVSWYQQALGQGPQFIFQYYEEEERQRGNFPDRFSGHQFPNYSSELNVNALLLGDSALYLCASSARLLTTYEQYFGPGTRLTVT.

This chain uses TRBV15 with TRBJ2-3; D gene unclear. The CDR3 is made up of 13 amino acids. Germline V gene lookup returns CDR1 LNHNV and CDR2 YYDKDF (reference sequence). V was trimmed by 0 bases and J by 5 bases, leaving 6 bases between them. For the CDR3, the DNA is TGTGCCACCAGCAGAGATACTGGAGATACGCAGTATTTT. Amino acid sequence: CATSRDTGDTQYF.

The V call is TRBV18, the J call TRBJ2-3, with D hard to call. Germline lookup yields CDR1 KGHSH and CDR2 LQKENI. The CDR3 contains 15 residues. V was shortened by 0 bases and J by 5 bases, with 12 bases between the two germline ends. CDR3: CASSPPRNKIDTQYF. CDR3 coding DNA: TGTGCCAGCTCACCACCGCGGAATAAGATAGATACGCAGTATTTT.

Concerning this clone itself: Sequence at one end of the junction differs from germline and may be a read error. The chain has TRBV2 and TRBJ1-3, with no clear D. CDR3 size: 13 residues. Germline V gene data show CDR1 as SNHLY and CDR2 as FYNNEI. CDR3 nucleotides: TGTGCCAGCAGTGAGGAGGCTGGAAACACCACATATTTT. This translates into CASSEEAGNTTYF.

This clone was seen a single time. The V call is TRBV13, the J call TRBJ1-1; 7 bases align to TRBD1. Germline values: CDR1 PRHDT, CDR2 FYEKMQ (reference sequence). The CDR3 has 17 residues. With 5 bases clipped from V and 4 bases from J, the junction kept 16 bases outside the gene matches. CDR3 region: CASSENRGRSVFTEAFF. As DNA, the CDR3 is TGTGCCAGCAGCGAAAACAGGGGTCGATCGGTCTTCACTGAAGCTTTCTTT. Filled out from reference TRBV13 and TRBJ1-1, the complete variable domain reads AAGVIQSPRHLIKEKRETATLKCYPIPRHDTVYWYQQGPGQDPQFLISFYEKMQSDKGSIPDRFSAQQFSDYHSELNMSSLELGDSALYFCASSENRGRSVFTEAFFGQGTRLTVV.

The V call is TRBV9, the J call TRBJ2-1, with 9 bases fitting TRBD2. CDR1 is SGDLS, CDR2 YYNGEE, per germline. The CDR3 contains 18 residues. V was clipped by 0 bases and J by 5 bases; unmatched bases: 12. CDR3 protein: CASSVEGLAGVPHNEQFF. DNA for the CDR3: TGTGCCAGCAGCGTAGAGGGGTTAGCGGGAGTCCCCCACAATGAGCAGTTCTTC.

The rearrangement uses TRBV13 and TRBJ2-1; 11 bases agree with TRBD2. V dropped 3 bases and J dropped 9; count of bases not matched to a gene: 7. The CDR3 loop spans 15 amino acids. Per the germline V gene, CDR1 is PRHDT and CDR2 is FYEKMQ (reference sequence). The chain's CDR3 is CASSLLLAGVSEQFF. In DNA, the CDR3 is TGTGCCAGCAGCTTGCTACTAGCGGGAGTCTCTGAGCAGTTCTTC.

The rearrangement uses TRBV6-5 and TRBJ1-2, with 7 positions matching TRBD1. With 4 bases clipped from V and 5 bases from J, the junction kept 10 bases outside the gene matches. The CDR3 covers 15 residues. Germline V gene sequence: CDR1 MNHEY, CDR2 SVGAGI. In nucleotides, the CDR3 is TGTGCCAGCAGTTCGGTGACAGGGAGAGAGTATGGCTACACCTTC. This translates into CASSSVTGREYGYTF.

The CDR3 DNA follows: TGCGCCAGCAGCTTGGGGGTCCAGTTAGATACGCAGTATTTT. Amino acids: CASSLGVQLDTQYF. The V gene is TRBV5-1, the J gene TRBJ2-3; the D is unclear. CDR3 size: 14 residues. V was cut by 0 bases and J by 5 bases, with 10 bases left in between. Germline CDR1 is SGHRS and CDR2 is YFSETQ.

The gene calls are TRBV6-1 and TRBJ2-3; 9 bases line up with TRBD2. Germline lookup yields CDR1 MNHNS and CDR2 SASEGT. V dropped 4 bases and J dropped 3; count of bases not matched to a gene: 8. The CDR3 spans 16 residues. The CDR3 region is CASSALGGRETDTQYF. The CDR3 DNA is TGTGCCAGCAGTGCCCTAGGCGGGAGGGAAACAGATACGCAGTATTTT.

The chain is built from TRBV28 and TRBJ2-3; D possibly corresponds to TRBD1 (6 bases). V dropped 2 bases and J dropped 5 bases, with 11 bases sitting between them. The germline V gene encodes CDR1 MDHEN and CDR2 SYDVKM. This CDR3 is 14 amino acids long. The CDR3 DNA reads as TGTGCCAGCAGTTTACCCTTACAGGGAGATACGCAGTATTTT. Its protein product is CASSLPLQGDTQYF.

The chain recombines TRBV6-5 with TRBJ1-2; a possible D gene is TRBD1 (5 bases). CDR3 length: 13 amino acids. Per germline, CDR1 MNHEY and CDR2 SVGAGI. Trimming cost V 0 bases and J 5 bases, with 7 bases left between them. The CDR3 is CASSYSGGYGYTF. The CDR3 coding sequence is TGTGCCAGCAGTTACTCGGGGGGGTATGGCTACACCTTC.